The 15 T cell receptor beta chains presented below share a single source sample, sequenced in a study of Graves' ophthalmopathy and Graves' hyperthyroidism. Using RNA transcripts, the TCR beta CDR3 regions were amplified. First-round RT-PCR relied on HTBI primers, and a second-round multiplex PCR came next. MiXCR, applied by TCRdb to the multiplex PCR reads, yields one record per CDR3 protein. Among 660,000 or so distinct CDR3 sequences, approximately 39% were seen once, and the ten largest hold more than 2.5%. Sequencing was done on a sample of peripheral blood. The receptors were sampled from an adult man with Graves' ophthalmopathy.

This clonotype was seen ten or more times. The junction and the germline gene differ at one end; a read error may be behind it. The chain links TRBV10-3 to TRBJ2-2; TRBD2 matches at 7 bases. Per germline, CDR1 ENHRY and CDR2 SYGVKD. This CDR3 is 15 amino acids long. The CDR3 bases are TGTGCCAGCAGTTCCGGGACTACGGACACCGGGGAGCTGTTTTTT. It encodes CASSSGTTDTGELFF.

In its sample, this clonotype was seen many times. V gene TRBV10-2 combines with J gene TRBJ1-2; perhaps TRBD1 as D (5 bases). The V and J ends lost 7 bases and 4 bases respectively, with 22 bases between them. Germline CDR1 is WSHSY and CDR2 is SAAADI. The CDR3 sequence is 16 residues long. Here the CDR3 reads CASTPEWGGGVYGYTF. CDR3 in DNA: TGCGCCAGCACCCCTGAATGGGGCGGGGGGGTCTATGGCTACACCTTC.

This clonotype was counted ten times or more. The chain couples TRBV7-9 to TRBJ1-1; D not certain. Germline V gene lookup returns CDR1 SEHNR and CDR2 FQNEAQ (reference sequence). Trimming took off 2 bases at V and 4 bases at J, with 5 bases between the two ends. CDR3 length equals 12 residues. CDR3 nucleotide sequence: TGTGCCAGCAGCTTAATGAGCACTGAAGCTTTCTTT. Protein product: CASSLMSTEAFF.

This clonotype was observed many times. This sequence joins TRBV4-2 and TRBJ1-5, with unresolved D. The CDR3 runs to 14 residues. Deletions cut 1 base from V and 1 base from J, with 5 bases between. Looked up from germline, CDR1 is LGHNA and CDR2 is YNFKEQ. CDR3 residues: CASSQGLSNQPQHF. In DNA, the CDR3 is TGTGCCAGCAGCCAAGGCCTAAGCAATCAGCCCCAGCATTTT.

The V gene is TRBV7-2, the J gene TRBJ2-7, with 7 bases matching TRBD2. J lost 2 bases, V lost 3 bases, and 10 bases had no gene match. This CDR3 spans 16 amino acids. Per germline, CDR1 SGHTA and CDR2 FQGNSA. CDR3 sequence (DNA): TGTGCCAGCAGCTTGGCTGGCGGGAGTAGAGCCTACGAGCAGTACTTC. It codes for CASSLAGGSRAYEQYF.

This clonotype was observed a few times. The V and J genes are TRBV6-5 and TRBJ1-4, with D possibly matching TRBD1 (6 bases). The CDR3 contains 17 residues. Germline assignment: CDR1 MNHEY and CDR2 SVGAGI. V dropped 2 bases and J dropped 10 bases, with 23 bases sitting between them. CDR3 sequence (DNA): TGTGCCAGCAGTTACGATTACACTCAAGTCAACAGGGTAAAACTGTTTTTT. It yields the protein CASSYDYTQVNRVKLFF.

This rearrangement joins TRBV10-3 to TRBJ2-5; TRBD2 agrees at 7 bases. In germline, CDR1 is ENHRY, CDR2 SYGVKD. There are 14 residues in the CDR3. After removal of 4 bases from V and 2 bases from J, the junction contained 4 bases not matched to a gene. CDR3 region: CAISAAGLQETQYF. As DNA, the CDR3 is TGTGCCATCAGTGCAGCGGGATTACAAGAGACCCAGTACTTC.

The chain joins TRBV10-3 to TRBJ1-1, with 7 bases that match TRBD1. The CDR3 loop spans 15 amino acids. Germline values: CDR1 ENHRY, CDR2 SYGVKD. V shed 4 bases and J 3 bases; nucleotides not matched to a gene: 8. The CDR3: CAISGQGVTHTEAFF. Here the CDR3 DNA reads TGTGCCATCAGTGGACAGGGAGTCACCCACACTGAAGCTTTCTTT.

V gene TRBV12-5 combines with J gene TRBJ2-7, with a weak D call TRBD1 (6 bases). CDR3 length equals 17 residues. Germline V gene lookup returns CDR1 LGHNT and CDR2 FRNRAP. This chain's CDR3 is CASGLGRTARRTYEQYF. The CDR3 DNA is TGTGCCAGCGGTTTAGGAAGGACAGCCAGACGCACCTACGAGCAGTACTTC.

The chain is built from TRBV7-2 and TRBJ2-5; D not certain. Germline CDR1 and CDR2: SGHTA and FQGNSA. V was pared by 1 base and J by 11 bases, with 8 bases between. The CDR3 covers 11 residues. The CDR3 coding sequence is TGTGCCAGCAGCTTAGGATATACGCAGTACTTC. Amino acid sequence: CASSLGYTQYF.

This chain links TRBV7-2 with TRBJ1-6, with D possibly matching TRBD1 (5 bases). Germline lookup yields CDR1 SGHTA and CDR2 FQGNSA. The CDR3 extends over 11 amino acids. Trimming shortened V by 1 base and J by 18 bases, and 10 bases separated the two germline ends. The DNA of the CDR3 is TGTGCCAGCAGCTTAGAGAGCGGGGGCCACTTT. This encodes CASSLESGGHF.

The chain carries TRBV15 and TRBJ1-2, with D possibly being TRBD1 (6 bases). The V end lost 3 bases, the J end lost 2 bases, and 10 bases lay between the germline ends. The CDR3 covers 14 residues. CDR1 and CDR2 from the germline V gene are LNHNV and YYDKDF (reference sequence). The CDR3 DNA reads as TGTGCCACCAGCAGGACCGGGGGCAACTATGGCTACACCTTC. Amino acids: CATSRTGGNYGYTF. Complete variable domain (other parts from reference TRBV15 and TRBJ1-2): DAMVIQNPRYQVTQFGKPVTLSCSQTLNHNVMYWYQQKSSQAPKLLFHYYDKDFNNEADTPDNFQSRRPNTSFCFLDIRSPGLGDTAMYLCATSRTGGNYGYTFGSGTRLTVV.

This clonotype was counted a few times. The CDR3, as DNA: TGCGCCAGCAGCCAGAGAGACTCCGTGAGGAATGAAAAACTGTTTTTT. Its translation is CASSQRDSVRNEKLFF. The rearrangement links TRBV4-3 to TRBJ1-4; D call uncertain. CDR1 is LGHNA, CDR2 YSLEER, per germline. CDR3 length equals 16 residues. With 3 bases removed from V and 5 bases from J, the gap between germline ends came to 16 bases.

The chain carries TRBV2 and TRBJ1-1; D not resolved. CDR3 length equals 12 residues. Germline V gene lookup returns CDR1 SNHLY and CDR2 FYNNEI. With 7 bases removed from V and 5 bases from J, the gap between germline ends came to 11 bases. The CDR3 sequence: CASMAGRTEAFF. CDR3 in DNA: TGTGCCAGCATGGCGGGGAGGACTGAAGCTTTCTTT.

This chain connects TRBV20-1 to TRBJ1-6; tentatively, D is TRBD1 (5 bases). Per the germline V gene, CDR1 is DFQATT and CDR2 is SNEGSKA (reference sequence). Trimming took off 3 bases at V and 9 bases at J, with 12 bases between the two ends. The CDR3 contains 13 residues. CDR3 coding DNA: TGCAGTGCTAGGGGGACTGCGGCTTCACCCCTCCACTTT. Encoded protein: CSARGTAASPLHF.